A selection of T cell receptor beta chains follows, all from one sample in a study of blood T cell repertoires in COVID-19. The repertoire was sequenced with immunoSEQ multiplex PCR; TCRdb's copy has only in-frame clones and lacks some. The repertoire holds under 90,000 clones, around three quarters seen once, with 4.5% to 6% in the top ten. Sequencing used peripheral blood. The receptors stem from a man in his forties or fifties with active or convalescent COVID-19. Each CDR3 is given with its conserved first and last residue. D genes are given only for firm matches. Rows give clone size only sometimes, using once, few, many, or a class for an expanded clone.

j_gene: TRBJ2-2
d_gene: TRBD2
v_gene: TRBV11-2
abundance: -
CDR3aa: CASSSLAGANTGELFF
CDR3nt: TGTGCCAGCAGCTCACTAGCGGGGGCCAACACCGGGGAGCTGTTTTTT

j_gene: TRBJ1-5
d_gene: -
v_gene: TRBV9
abundance: -
CDR3aa: CASSVGTASNQPQHF
CDR3nt: TGTGCCAGCAGCGTAGGGACAGCTAGCAATCAGCCCCAGCATTTT

j_gene: TRBJ1-2
d_gene: -
v_gene: TRBV6-5
abundance: many
CDR3aa: CASSRSWRDYGYTF
CDR3nt: TGTGCCAGCAGTCGTTCCTGGAGGGACTATGGCTACACCTTC

j_gene: TRBJ2-7
d_gene: -
v_gene: TRBV20-1
abundance: -
CDR3aa: CSASKDTYEQYF
CDR3nt: TGCAGTGCGAGTAAAGACACCTACGAGCAGTACTTC

j_gene: TRBJ1-1
d_gene: TRBD1
v_gene: TRBV6-6
abundance: -
CDR3aa: CASGTRQGLRAFF
CDR3nt: TGTGCCAGCGGAACTAGACAGGGTCTTCGAGCTTTCTTT

j_gene: TRBJ2-1
d_gene: TRBD1
v_gene: TRBV5-5
abundance: -
CDR3aa: CATGTGGNNEQFF
CDR3nt: TGTGCCACCGGGACAGGGGGAAACAATGAGCAGTTCTTC

j_gene: TRBJ1-1
d_gene: -
v_gene: TRBV6-5
abundance: few
CDR3aa: CASGRHPRAFF
CDR3nt: TGTGCCAGCGGAAGACACCCCAGAGCTTTCTTT

j_gene: TRBJ2-7
d_gene: -
v_gene: TRBV9
abundance: -
CDR3aa: CASSVGAGAYEQYF
CDR3nt: TGTGCCAGCAGCGTAGGAGCAGGGGCCTACGAGCAGTACTTC

j_gene: TRBJ2-3
d_gene: TRBD2
v_gene: TRBV7-9
abundance: -
CDR3aa: CASSRGTSGGWDTQYF
CDR3nt: TGTGCCAGCAGCCGTGGGACTAGCGGGGGCTGGGATACGCAGTATTTT

j_gene: TRBJ1-5
d_gene: -
v_gene: TRBV12-3/TRBV12-4
abundance: -
CDR3aa: CASNTAPGPQHF
CDR3nt: TGTGCCAGCAATACAGCCCCAGGGCCCCAGCATTTT

j_gene: TRBJ2-3
d_gene: TRBD2
v_gene: TRBV27
abundance: -
CDR3aa: CASRGLAGPRGGDTQYF
CDR3nt: TGTGCCAGCCGCGGACTAGCGGGGCCGCGGGGTGGGGATACGCAGTATTTT

j_gene: TRBJ2-3
d_gene: TRBD2
v_gene: TRBV4-2
abundance: -
CDR3aa: CASSQVGGGTDTQYF
CDR3nt: TGTGCCAGCAGCCAAGTAGGCGGGGGGACAGATACGCAGTATTTT

j_gene: TRBJ2-7
d_gene: TRBD1
v_gene: TRBV19
abundance: few
CDR3aa: CASSPQTGREQYF
CDR3nt: TGTGCCAGTAGTCCCCAGACAGGGCGCGAGCAGTACTTC

j_gene: TRBJ1-2
d_gene: -
v_gene: TRBV19
abundance: few
CDR3aa: CASLKPGLRYGYTF
CDR3nt: TGTGCCAGTCTAAAGCCGGGGTTGCGGTATGGCTACACCTTC

j_gene: TRBJ1-2
d_gene: -
v_gene: TRBV19
abundance: few
CDR3aa: CASSMADTVPIYGYTF
CDR3nt: TGTGCCAGTAGTATGGCGGACACGGTACCGATCTATGGCTACACCTTC

j_gene: TRBJ2-5
d_gene: -
v_gene: TRBV14
abundance: -
CDR3aa: CASSQGVLRQGWETQYF
CDR3nt: TGTGCCAGCAGCCAAGGCGTCCTGCGGCAGGGGTGGGAGACCCAGTACTTC

j_gene: TRBJ1-2
d_gene: -
v_gene: TRBV12-3/TRBV12-4
abundance: few
CDR3aa: CASSLVVGEGYTF
CDR3nt: TGTGCCAGCAGTTTGGTCGTAGGGGAAGGCTACACCTTC

j_gene: TRBJ1-1
d_gene: TRBD1
v_gene: TRBV7-9
abundance: -
CDR3aa: CASWDRNTEAFF
CDR3nt: TGTGCCAGTTGGGACAGGAACACTGAAGCTTTCTTT

j_gene: TRBJ2-5
d_gene: -
v_gene: TRBV13
abundance: once
CDR3aa: CASSSYGGPQETQYF
CDR3nt: TGTGCCAGCAGCTCTTACGGGGGGCCCCAAGAGACCCAGTACTTC

j_gene: TRBJ1-1
d_gene: TRBD1
v_gene: TRBV3-1/TRBV3-2
abundance: -
CDR3aa: CASSTSIGQGNWVTEAFF
CDR3nt: TGTGCCAGCAGCACTTCGATCGGACAGGGTAATTGGGTAACTGAAGCTTTCTTT

j_gene: TRBJ1-5
d_gene: TRBD1
v_gene: TRBV6-5
abundance: -
CDR3aa: CASSPGGEQPQHF
CDR3nt: TGTGCCAGCAGTCCAGGGGGAGAGCAGCCCCAGCATTTT

j_gene: TRBJ2-7
d_gene: -
v_gene: TRBV7-8
abundance: -
CDR3aa: CASSPLSSSGGYEQYF
CDR3nt: TGTGCCAGCAGCCCCCTGTCTTCCTCTGGGGGGTACGAGCAGTACTTC

j_gene: TRBJ1-5
d_gene: TRBD1
v_gene: TRBV30
abundance: -
CDR3aa: CAYSDREGQPQHF
CDR3nt: TGTGCCTACTCGGACAGGGAGGGTCAGCCCCAGCATTTT

j_gene: TRBJ1-1
d_gene: TRBD1
v_gene: TRBV5-1
abundance: -
CDR3aa: CASRDRGLTEAFF
CDR3nt: TGCGCCAGCCGGGACAGGGGGCTCACTGAAGCTTTCTTT

j_gene: TRBJ1-5
d_gene: -
v_gene: TRBV6-1
abundance: -
CDR3aa: CASSAEESNQPQHF
CDR3nt: TGTGCCAGCAGTGCGGAGGAGAGCAATCAGCCCCAGCATTTT

j_gene: TRBJ2-1
d_gene: TRBD2
v_gene: TRBV3-1/TRBV3-2
abundance: many
CDR3aa: CASSQRGYEQFF
CDR3nt: TGTGCCAGCAGTCAGCGGGGCTATGAGCAGTTCTTC

j_gene: TRBJ1-3
d_gene: TRBD1
v_gene: TRBV20-1
abundance: -
CDR3aa: CSASSGGWGNTIYF
CDR3nt: TGCAGTGCTAGTTCAGGGGGGTGGGGAAACACCATATATTTT

j_gene: TRBJ2-1
d_gene: TRBD1
v_gene: TRBV3-1/TRBV3-2
abundance: -
CDR3aa: CASSQGGQGYNEQFF
CDR3nt: TGTGCCAGCAGCCAGGGAGGACAGGGCTACAATGAGCAGTTCTTC

j_gene: TRBJ2-5
d_gene: TRBD1
v_gene: TRBV7-3
abundance: -
CDR3aa: CASSLGQGMGETQYF
CDR3nt: TGTGCCAGCAGCCTAGGACAGGGGATGGGAGAGACCCAGTACTTC

j_gene: TRBJ2-5
d_gene: -
v_gene: TRBV6-2/TRBV6-3
abundance: -
CDR3aa: CASSSGQETQYF
CDR3nt: TGTGCCAGCAGTTCGGGGCAAGAGACCCAGTACTTC

j_gene: TRBJ1-1
d_gene: -
v_gene: TRBV7-6
abundance: once
CDR3aa: CASSLGTGFGEAFF
CDR3nt: TGTGCCAGCAGCTTAGGCACAGGGTTCGGGGAAGCTTTCTTT

j_gene: TRBJ2-1
d_gene: -
v_gene: TRBV3-1/TRBV3-2
abundance: -
CDR3aa: CASSSLEDEQFF
CDR3nt: TGTGCCAGCAGCTCACTAGAGGATGAGCAGTTCTTC

j_gene: TRBJ2-5
d_gene: TRBD1
v_gene: TRBV11-2
abundance: -
CDR3aa: CASSSVFGQGVRETQYF
CDR3nt: TGTGCCAGCAGCTCCGTTTTCGGACAGGGTGTAAGAGAGACCCAGTACTTC

j_gene: TRBJ1-1
d_gene: -
v_gene: TRBV2
abundance: -
CDR3aa: CASYTTDTEAFF
CDR3nt: TGTGCCAGCTATACGACAGACACTGAAGCTTTCTTT

j_gene: TRBJ2-5
d_gene: TRBD2
v_gene: TRBV13
abundance: -
CDR3aa: CASSIGGSETQYF
CDR3nt: TGTGCCAGCAGCATCGGGGGGTCGGAGACCCAGTACTTC

j_gene: TRBJ2-5
d_gene: TRBD2
v_gene: TRBV2
abundance: -
CDR3aa: CASREGEGAQETQYF
CDR3nt: TGTGCCAGCAGGGAAGGGGAGGGCGCGCAAGAGACCCAGTACTTC

j_gene: TRBJ2-7
d_gene: TRBD1
v_gene: TRBV7-9
abundance: -
CDR3aa: CASSGSRDRAYEQYF
CDR3nt: TGTGCCAGCAGCGGGAGCCGGGACAGAGCCTACGAGCAGTACTTC

j_gene: TRBJ2-2
d_gene: TRBD1
v_gene: TRBV5-1
abundance: few
CDR3aa: CASSPGQVGTGELFF
CDR3nt: TGCGCCAGCAGCCCGGGACAGGTCGGCACCGGGGAGCTGTTTTTT

j_gene: TRBJ1-2
d_gene: -
v_gene: TRBV20-1
abundance: -
CDR3aa: CSARPGLVYTF
CDR3nt: TGCAGTGCCAGACCAGGTTTGGTCTACACCTTC

j_gene: TRBJ1-1
d_gene: -
v_gene: TRBV19
abundance: few
CDR3aa: CASTLGGLWNTEAFF
CDR3nt: TGTGCCAGTACCCTGGGGGGACTTTGGAACACTGAAGCTTTCTTT

j_gene: TRBJ1-5
d_gene: -
v_gene: TRBV19
abundance: -
CDR3aa: CASNPLNQPQHF
CDR3nt: TGTGCCAGCAATCCACTTAATCAGCCCCAGCATTTT

j_gene: TRBJ1-5
d_gene: -
v_gene: TRBV6-5
abundance: -
CDR3aa: CASSRSGQPQHF
CDR3nt: TGTGCCAGCAGCCGGTCTGGTCAGCCCCAGCATTTT

j_gene: TRBJ2-3
d_gene: -
v_gene: TRBV20-1
abundance: -
CDR3aa: CSEGRGDTQYF
CDR3nt: TGCAGTGAGGGGCGGGGAGATACGCAGTATTTT

j_gene: TRBJ1-1
d_gene: -
v_gene: TRBV4-1
abundance: -
CDR3aa: CASSQDRQVRTEAFF
CDR3nt: TGCGCCAGCAGCCAAGATAGGCAGGTCCGCACTGAAGCTTTCTTT

j_gene: TRBJ1-1
d_gene: TRBD1
v_gene: TRBV30
abundance: -
CDR3aa: CAWTGQGKAFF
CDR3nt: TGTGCCTGGACAGGACAGGGGAAAGCTTTCTTT

j_gene: TRBJ1-1
d_gene: TRBD1
v_gene: TRBV5-1
abundance: -
CDR3aa: CASSLAGTVSPEAFF
CDR3nt: TGCGCCAGCAGCTTGGCCGGGACAGTGTCCCCTGAAGCTTTCTTT

j_gene: TRBJ1-2
d_gene: TRBD1
v_gene: TRBV6-5
abundance: -
CDR3aa: CASATGGVNYGYTF
CDR3nt: TGTGCCAGCGCCACAGGGGGCGTTAACTATGGCTACACCTTC

j_gene: TRBJ2-1
d_gene: -
v_gene: TRBV30
abundance: few
CDR3aa: CAWSGRGWGNEQFF
CDR3nt: TGTGCCTGGAGTGGGCGGGGATGGGGCAATGAGCAGTTCTTC

j_gene: TRBJ2-2
d_gene: -
v_gene: TRBV6-1
abundance: few
CDR3aa: CASSDRDTGELFF
CDR3nt: TGTGCCAGCAGTGACAGGGACACCGGGGAGCTGTTTTTT

j_gene: TRBJ2-2
d_gene: TRBD1
v_gene: TRBV12-5
abundance: -
CDR3aa: CASGLDRGRVTGELFF
CDR3nt: TGTGCTAGTGGTTTGGACAGGGGGCGTGTCACCGGGGAGCTGTTTTTT

j_gene: TRBJ2-1
d_gene: TRBD2
v_gene: TRBV11-3
abundance: few
CDR3aa: CASSPGLVRHNEQFF
CDR3nt: TGTGCCAGCAGCCCTGGACTAGTAAGGCACAATGAGCAGTTCTTC

j_gene: TRBJ1-2
d_gene: TRBD1
v_gene: TRBV5-4
abundance: once
CDR3aa: CASSYGQGRVGGYTF
CDR3nt: TGTGCCAGCAGCTATGGACAGGGTAGGGTGGGCGGCTACACCTTC